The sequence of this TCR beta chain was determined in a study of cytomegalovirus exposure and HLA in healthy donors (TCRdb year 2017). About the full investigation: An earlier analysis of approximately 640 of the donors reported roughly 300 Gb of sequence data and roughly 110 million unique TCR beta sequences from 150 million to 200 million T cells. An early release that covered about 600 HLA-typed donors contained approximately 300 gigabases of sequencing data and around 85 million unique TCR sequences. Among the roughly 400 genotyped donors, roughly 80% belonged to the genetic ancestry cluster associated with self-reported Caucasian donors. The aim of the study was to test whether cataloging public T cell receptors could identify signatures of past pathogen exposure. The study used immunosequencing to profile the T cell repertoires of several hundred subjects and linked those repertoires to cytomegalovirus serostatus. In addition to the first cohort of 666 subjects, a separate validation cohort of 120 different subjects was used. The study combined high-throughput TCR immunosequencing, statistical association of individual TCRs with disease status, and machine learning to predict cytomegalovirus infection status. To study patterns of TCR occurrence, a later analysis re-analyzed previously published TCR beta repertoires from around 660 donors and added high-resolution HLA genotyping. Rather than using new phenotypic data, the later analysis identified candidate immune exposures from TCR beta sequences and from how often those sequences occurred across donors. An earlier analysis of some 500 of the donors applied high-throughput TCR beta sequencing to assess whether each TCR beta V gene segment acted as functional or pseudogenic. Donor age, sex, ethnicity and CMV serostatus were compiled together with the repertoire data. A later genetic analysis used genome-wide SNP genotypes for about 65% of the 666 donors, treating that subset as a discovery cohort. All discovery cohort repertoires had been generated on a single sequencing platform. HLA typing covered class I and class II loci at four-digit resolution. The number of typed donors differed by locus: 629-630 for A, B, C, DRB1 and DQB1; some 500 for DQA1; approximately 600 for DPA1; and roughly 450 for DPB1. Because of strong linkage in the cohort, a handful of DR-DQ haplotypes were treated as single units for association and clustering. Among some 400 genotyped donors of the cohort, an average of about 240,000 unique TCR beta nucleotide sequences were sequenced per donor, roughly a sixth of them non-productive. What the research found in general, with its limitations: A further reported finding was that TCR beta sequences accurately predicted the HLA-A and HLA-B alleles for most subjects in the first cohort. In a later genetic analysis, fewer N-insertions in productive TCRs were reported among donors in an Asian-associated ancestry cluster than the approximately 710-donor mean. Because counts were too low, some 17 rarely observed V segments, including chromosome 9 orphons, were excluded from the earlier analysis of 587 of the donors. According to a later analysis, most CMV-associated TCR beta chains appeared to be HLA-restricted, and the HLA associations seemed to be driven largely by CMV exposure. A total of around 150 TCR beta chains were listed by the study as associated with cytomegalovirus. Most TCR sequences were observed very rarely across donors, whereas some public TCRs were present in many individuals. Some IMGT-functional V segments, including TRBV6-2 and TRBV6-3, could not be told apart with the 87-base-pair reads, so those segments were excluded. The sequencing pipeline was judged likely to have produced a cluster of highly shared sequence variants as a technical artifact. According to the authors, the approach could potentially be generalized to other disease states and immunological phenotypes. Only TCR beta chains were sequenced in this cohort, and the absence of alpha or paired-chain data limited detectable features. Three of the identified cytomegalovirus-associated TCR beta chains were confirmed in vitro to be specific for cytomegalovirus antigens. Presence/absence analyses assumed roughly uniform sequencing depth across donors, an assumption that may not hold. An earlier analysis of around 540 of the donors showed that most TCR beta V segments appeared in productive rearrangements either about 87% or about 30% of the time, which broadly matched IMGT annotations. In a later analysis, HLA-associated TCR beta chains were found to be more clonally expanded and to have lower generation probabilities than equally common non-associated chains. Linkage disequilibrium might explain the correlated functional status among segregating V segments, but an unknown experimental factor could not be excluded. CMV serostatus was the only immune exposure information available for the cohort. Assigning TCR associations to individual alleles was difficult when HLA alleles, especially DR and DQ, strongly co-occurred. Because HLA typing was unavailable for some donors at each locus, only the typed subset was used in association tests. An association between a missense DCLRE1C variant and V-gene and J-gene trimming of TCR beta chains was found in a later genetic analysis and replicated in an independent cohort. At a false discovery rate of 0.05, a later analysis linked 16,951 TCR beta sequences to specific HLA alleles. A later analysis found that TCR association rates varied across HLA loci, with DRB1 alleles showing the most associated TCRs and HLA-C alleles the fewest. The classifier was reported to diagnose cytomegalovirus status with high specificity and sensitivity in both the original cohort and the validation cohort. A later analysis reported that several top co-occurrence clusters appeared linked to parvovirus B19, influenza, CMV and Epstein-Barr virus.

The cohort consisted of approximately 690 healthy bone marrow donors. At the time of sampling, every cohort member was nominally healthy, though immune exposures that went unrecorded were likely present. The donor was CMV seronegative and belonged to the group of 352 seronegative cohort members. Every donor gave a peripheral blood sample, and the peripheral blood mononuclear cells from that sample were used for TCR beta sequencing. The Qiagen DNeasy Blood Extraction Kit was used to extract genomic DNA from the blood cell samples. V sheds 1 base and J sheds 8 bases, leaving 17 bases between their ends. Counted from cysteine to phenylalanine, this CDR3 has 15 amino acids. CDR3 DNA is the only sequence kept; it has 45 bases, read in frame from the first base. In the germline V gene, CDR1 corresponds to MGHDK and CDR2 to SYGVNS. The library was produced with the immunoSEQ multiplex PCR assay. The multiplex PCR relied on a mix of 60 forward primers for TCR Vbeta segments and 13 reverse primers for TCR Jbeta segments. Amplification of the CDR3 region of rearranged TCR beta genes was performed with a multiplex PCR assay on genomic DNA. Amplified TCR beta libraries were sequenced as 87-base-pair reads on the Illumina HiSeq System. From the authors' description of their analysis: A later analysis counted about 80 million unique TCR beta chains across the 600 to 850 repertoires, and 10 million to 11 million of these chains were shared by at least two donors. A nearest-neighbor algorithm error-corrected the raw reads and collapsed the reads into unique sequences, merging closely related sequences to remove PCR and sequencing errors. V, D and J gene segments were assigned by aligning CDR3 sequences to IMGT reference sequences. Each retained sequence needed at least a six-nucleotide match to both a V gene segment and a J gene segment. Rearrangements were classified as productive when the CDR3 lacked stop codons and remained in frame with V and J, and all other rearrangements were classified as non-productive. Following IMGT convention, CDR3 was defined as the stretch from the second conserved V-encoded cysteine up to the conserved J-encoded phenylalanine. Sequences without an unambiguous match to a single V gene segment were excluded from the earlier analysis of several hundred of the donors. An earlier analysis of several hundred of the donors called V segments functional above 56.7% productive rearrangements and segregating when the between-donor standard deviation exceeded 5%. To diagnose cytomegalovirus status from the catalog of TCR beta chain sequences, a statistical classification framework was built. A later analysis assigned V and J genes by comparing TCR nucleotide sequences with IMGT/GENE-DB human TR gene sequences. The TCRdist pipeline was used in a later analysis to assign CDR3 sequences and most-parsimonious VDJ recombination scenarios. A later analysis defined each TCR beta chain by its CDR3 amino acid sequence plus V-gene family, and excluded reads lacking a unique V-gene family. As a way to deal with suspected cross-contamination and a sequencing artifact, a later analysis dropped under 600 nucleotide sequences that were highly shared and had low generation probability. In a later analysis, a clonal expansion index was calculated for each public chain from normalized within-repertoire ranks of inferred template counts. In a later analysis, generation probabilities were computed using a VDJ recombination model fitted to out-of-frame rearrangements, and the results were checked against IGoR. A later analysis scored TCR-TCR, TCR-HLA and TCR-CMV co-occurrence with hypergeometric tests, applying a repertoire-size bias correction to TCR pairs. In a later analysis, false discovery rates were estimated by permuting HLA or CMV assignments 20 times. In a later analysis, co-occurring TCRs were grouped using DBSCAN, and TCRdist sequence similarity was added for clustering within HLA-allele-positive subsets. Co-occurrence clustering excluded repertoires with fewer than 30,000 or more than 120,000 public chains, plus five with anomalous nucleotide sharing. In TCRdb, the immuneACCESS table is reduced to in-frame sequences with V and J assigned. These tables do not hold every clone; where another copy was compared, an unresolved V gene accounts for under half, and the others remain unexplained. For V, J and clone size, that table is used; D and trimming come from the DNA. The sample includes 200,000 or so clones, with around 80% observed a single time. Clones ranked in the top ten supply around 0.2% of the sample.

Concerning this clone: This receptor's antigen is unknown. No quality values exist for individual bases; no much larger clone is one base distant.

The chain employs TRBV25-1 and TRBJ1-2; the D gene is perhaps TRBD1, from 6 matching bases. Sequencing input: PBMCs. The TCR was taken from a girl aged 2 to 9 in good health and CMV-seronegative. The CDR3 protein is CASSESGGRGRGYTF. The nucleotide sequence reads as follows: TGTGCCAGCAGTGAATCCGGGGGGCGCGGGAGGGGCTACACCTTC.